One and the same sample provided the 23 T cell receptor beta chains below, sequenced in a study of shared clonotypes between healthy human individuals. TCRdb keeps only in-frame clones here, not all; method: immunoSEQ multiplex PCR. The sample shows about a million clones, over 60% of them seen only once. Specimen: memory CD4+ T cells sorted from blood. Subset reported: CD45RA-negative fraction. The origin of the receptors is a man between 18 and 35 years old in good health.

This chain connects TRBV30 to TRBJ2-3; unclear D gene. Germline-derived CDR1 and CDR2 are GTSNPN and SVGIG (reference sequence). V dropped 2 bases and J dropped 2 bases, with 11 bases sitting between them. The CDR3 consists of 14 residues. CDR3 coding DNA: TGTGCCTGGAGTCGGTTAGGACCCACAGATACGCAGTATTTT. Encoded protein: CAWSRLGPTDTQYF.

The chain employs TRBV21-1 and TRBJ1-1. TRBV21-1 is flagged as a pseudogene. This CDR3 comprises 15 residues. CDR3 sequence reads: CASTKVWESGTEAFF. The CDR3 DNA sequence: TGTGCCAGCACCAAGGTGTGGGAGAGTGGCACTGAAGCTTTCTTT.

The rearrangement joins TRBV25-1 to TRBJ1-4; 7 positions match TRBD1. With 7 bases clipped from V and 4 bases from J, the junction kept 9 bases outside the gene matches. Looked up from germline, CDR1 is MGHDK and CDR2 is SYGVNS. CDR3 length: 15 amino acids. The CDR3 bases are TGTGCCAGCACCCGGACAGGACGACGTAATGAAAAACTGTTTTTT. Amino acids: CASTRTGRRNEKLFF.

This clone was found a few times. This rearrangement joins TRBV4-1 to TRBJ2-7; D possibly matches TRBD1 or TRBD2 (7 bases each). With 2 bases removed from V and 7 bases from J, the gap between germline ends came to 18 bases. The CDR3 runs 15 residues. Germline CDR1 is MGHRA and CDR2 is YSYEKL. The CDR3 DNA sequence: TGCGCCAGCAGCCAAACCGGAGCAGGGGGGGTTGAGCAGTACTTC. This sequence encodes CASSQTGAGGVEQYF.

J is TRBJ1-6 and V is TRBV25-1; D is undetermined. The length of the CDR3 is 14 residues. With 1 base removed from V and 9 bases from J, the gap between germline ends came to 10 bases. Germline V gene lookup returns CDR1 MGHDK and CDR2 SYGVNS. The CDR3 nucleotides are TGTGCCAGCAGTGAATCTATTGGGGTTTCACCCCTCCACTTT. Protein sequence: CASSESIGVSPLHF.

The chain uses TRBV2 and TRBJ2-7; D may correspond to TRBD1 or TRBD2 (7 bases each). Deletions cut 6 bases from V and 0 bases from J, with 15 bases between. In germline, CDR1 is SNHLY, CDR2 FYNNEI. The length of the CDR3 is 15 residues. CDR3 sequence: CASSRAGQSSYEQYF. CDR3 nucleotide sequence: TGTGCCAGCAGCAGAGCGGGACAGAGCTCCTACGAGCAGTACTTC.

The V gene is TRBV6-1, the J gene TRBJ2-7; D is unresolved. Trimming cost V 1 base and J 6 bases, with 16 bases left between them. This CDR3 is 15 amino acids long. The germline V gene encodes CDR1 MNHNS and CDR2 SASEGT. The CDR3 region is CASSEDLGRAGEQYF. The CDR3 DNA reads TGTGCCAGCAGTGAAGATCTGGGAAGGGCCGGCGAGCAGTACTTC.

V is TRBV30 and J is TRBJ1-1, with no clear D. The CDR3 sequence is 10 residues long. Trimming took off 4 bases at V and 7 bases at J, with 7 bases between the two ends. Germline CDR1 and CDR2: GTSNPN and SVGIG (reference sequence). In nucleotides, the CDR3 is TGTGCCTGGATGGAGGTTGAAGCTTTCTTT. Amino acids: CAWMEVEAFF.

This clone was detected ten times or more. The V call is TRBV9, the J call TRBJ2-7, with D perhaps TRBD1 (7 bases). V was shortened by 4 bases and J by 1 base, with 15 bases between the two germline ends. CDR1 and CDR2 (germline): SGDLS, YYNGEE. The CDR3 length is 15 residues. DNA of the CDR3: TGTGCCAGCAGCCCCAGGGGGGACGGTTCCTACGAGCAGTACTTC. Protein: CASSPRGDGSYEQYF.

This rearrangement joins TRBV30 to TRBJ1-5; D unclear. The CDR3 sequence is 13 residues long. The germline V gene encodes CDR1 GTSNPN and CDR2 SVGIG (reference sequence). With 1 base removed from V and 2 bases from J, the gap between germline ends came to 6 bases. This CDR3 is CAWSDEGNQPQHF. CDR3 nucleotide sequence: TGTGCCTGGAGTGACGAAGGCAATCAGCCCCAGCATTTT.

The CDR3 bases are TGTGCCAGCAGGCCATCAGCGGGGTTCACCTACGAGCAGTACTTC. Translating it yields CASRPSAGFTYEQYF. The chain is built from TRBV6-1 and TRBJ2-7; TRBD2 matches at 7 bases. Trimming took 6 bases from V and 2 from J; bases not matched to a gene: 10. The germline CDR1 and CDR2 sequences are MNHNS and SASEGT. The length of the CDR3 is 15 residues.

The V and J genes are TRBV30 and TRBJ1-3, with no clear D. Trimming removed 4 bases from V and 0 bases from J, with 10 bases in between. CDR1 GTSNPN and CDR2 SVGIG come from the germline V gene (reference sequence). The CDR3 length is 14 residues. The CDR3 sequence is CAWMEGSSGNTIYF. The CDR3 DNA sequence: TGTGCCTGGATGGAGGGTTCCTCTGGAAACACCATATATTTT. Based on the CDR3 plus reference TRBV30 and TRBJ1-3, the full variable domain is SQTIHQWPATLVQPVGSPLSLECTVEGTSNPNLYWYRQAAGRGLQLLFYSVGIGQISSEVPQNLSASRPQDRQFILSSKKLLLSDSGFYLCAWMEGSSGNTIYFGEGSWLTVV.

CDR3 nucleotide sequence: TGTGCCAGCAGCTTATGGGACAGAACCTTCGCGAACACCGGGGAGCTGTTTTTT. Its translation: CASSLWDRTFANTGELFF. The chain combines TRBV11-2 with TRBJ2-2, with 7 positions matching TRBD1. The V segment lost 2 bases and the J segment 0 bases; nucleotides outside the gene matches: 9. Looked up from germline, CDR1 is SGHAT and CDR2 is FQNNGV. This CDR3 is built from 18 residues.

The table lists this clone with a few counts. The V gene is TRBV18, the J gene TRBJ1-3, with D uncertain. Per germline, CDR1 KGHSH and CDR2 LQKENI. This CDR3 contains 15 residues. Deletions cut 3 bases from V and 3 bases from J, with 12 bases between. The CDR3 DNA follows: TGTGCCAGCTCACCGACCTCAGCGAATGGAAACACCATATATTTT. Translation: CASSPTSANGNTIYF.

The J gene is TRBJ1-4, the V gene TRBV10-3; weak D call: TRBD1 (5 bases). There are 14 residues in the CDR3. Deletions cut 2 bases from V and 8 bases from J, with 12 bases between. Germline lookup yields CDR1 ENHRY and CDR2 SYGVKD. CDR3 protein: CAISEGQGLEKLFF. CDR3 nucleotide sequence: TGTGCCATCAGTGAGGGGCAGGGTCTGGAAAAACTGTTTTTT.

The J gene is TRBJ2-5, the V gene TRBV11-1, with a weak D call TRBD1 (6 bases). The germline gives CDR1 SGHAT, CDR2 FQDESV (reference sequence). The CDR3 totals 15 residues. V was pared by 5 bases and J by 1 base, with 14 bases between. CDR3 DNA sequence: TGTGCCAGCAGCCCCCAGAGGACAGTCCAAGAGACCCAGTACTTC. Its translation is CASSPQRTVQETQYF.

This clone was observed a few times. The junction shows a germline mismatch at one end, possibly a read error. The genes are TRBV6-1 and TRBJ1-2, with D maybe TRBD1 (5 bases). Per germline, CDR1 MNHNS and CDR2 SASEGT. This CDR3 comprises 13 residues. CDR3 in amino acids: CASSDWVAGQIVF. The CDR3 bases are TGTGCCAGCAGTGATTGGGTTGCGGGGCAGATCGTCTTC.

This clone has only one observation. The chain uses TRBV4-1 and TRBJ2-5; TRBD1 aligns across 8 bases. CDR3 length: 17 amino acids. The V gene's germline CDR1 is MGHRA and CDR2 YSYEKL. V was pared by 0 bases and J by 3 bases, with 9 bases of the junction left unmatched. For the CDR3, the DNA is TGCGCCAGCAGCCAAGAAGGGGCAGGGGGCGGGAAAGAGACCCAGTACTTC. It translates to CASSQEGAGGGKETQYF.

The chain joins TRBV13 to TRBJ2-3; D ambiguous. Trimming took off 8 bases at V and 4 bases at J, with 16 bases between the two ends. This CDR3 is 14 amino acids long. The germline CDR1 and CDR2 sequences are PRHDT and FYEKMQ (reference sequence). The CDR3 reads CASAQAAWADTQYF. The CDR3 region has the DNA TGTGCCAGCGCCCAGGCGGCCTGGGCAGATACGCAGTATTTT.

This rearrangement joins TRBV7-9 to TRBJ2-7; D is ambiguous. V lost 5 bases and J lost 7, with 9 bases in between. Germline CDR1 and CDR2: SEHNR and FQNEAQ (reference sequence). The CDR3 runs 11 residues. CDR3 sequence (DNA): TGTGCCAGCAGCCCTATACGGGAGCAGTACTTC. Translation: CASSPIREQYF.

The J gene is TRBJ2-1, the V gene TRBV18; unclear D gene. Trimming cost V 3 bases and J 6 bases, with 6 bases left between them. The CDR3 is 12 amino acids. Germline CDR1 and CDR2: KGHSH and LQKENI. The CDR3 loop is CASSPRRNEQFF. The CDR3 DNA follows: TGTGCCAGCTCACCTCGGCGCAATGAGCAGTTCTTC.

The chain employs TRBV2 and TRBJ2-3, with D possibly matching TRBD1 (6 bases). V dropped 2 bases and J dropped 7 bases, with 16 bases sitting between them. This CDR3 is built from 15 residues. Germline V gene data show CDR1 as SNHLY and CDR2 as FYNNEI. The CDR3 sequence is CASSEMTGPGNTQYF. The CDR3 DNA reads as TGTGCCAGCAGTGAAATGACAGGTCCGGGGAATACGCAGTATTTT. The whole variable domain, remainder taken from reference TRBV2 and TRBJ2-3, is EPEVTQTPSHQVTQMGQEVILRCVPISNHLYFYWYRQILGQKVEFLVSFYNNEISEKSEIFDDQFSVERPDGSNFTLKIRSTKLEDSAMYFCASSEMTGPGNTQYFGPGTRLTVL.

The chain recombines TRBV7-2 with TRBJ2-5; tentative D call: TRBD2 (5 bases). Germline CDR1 and CDR2: SGHTA and FQGNSA. The CDR3 loop spans 14 amino acids. Trimming stripped 4 bases from V and 3 bases from J, with 12 bases between. CDR3 in amino acids: CASSSRTGKETQYF. In DNA form, the CDR3 reads TGTGCCAGCAGCTCTCGGACGGGGAAAGAGACCCAGTACTTC. Complete variable domain (other parts from reference TRBV7-2 and TRBJ2-5): GAGVSQSPSNKVTEKGKDVELRCDPISGHTALYWYRQSLGQGLEFLIYFQGNSAPDKSGLPSDRFSAERTGGSVSTLTIQRTQQEDSAVYLCASSSRTGKETQYFGPGTRLLVL.